This entry lists 2 T cell receptor beta chains sequenced from one sample in a study of T-cell memory formation after mild COVID-19. TCRdb passed the 5' RACE reads through MiXCR, listing each CDR3 protein once. The data contain about 470,000 distinct CDR3 sequences, roughly 25% of them singletons. The specimen was PBMCs or a T cell subset sorted from them (not recorded which). The receptors derive from an adult woman who had mild COVID-19 (a few samples of this study predate the infection). Cell type and time point are not known.

This clonotype was observed a handful of times. The gene calls are TRBV25-1 and TRBJ1-2; 8 bases fit TRBD1. J gave up 3 bases and V 6 bases, and 6 bases lay outside the gene matches. The CDR3 is 14 residues long. Germline CDR1 reads MGHDK; CDR2 reads SYGVNS. The CDR3 DNA reads TGTGCCAGCAGCGCCTTGGGACAGGACTATGGCTACACCTTC. Its protein is CASSALGQDYGYTF.

This clonotype was found a few times. The J gene is TRBJ1-3, the V gene TRBV9; TRBD1 is a possible D gene (5 bases). The CDR3 length is 15 residues. Germline assignment: CDR1 SGDLS and CDR2 YYNGEE. Trimming took off 3 bases at V and 4 bases at J, with 14 bases between the two ends. CDR3 region: CASSGAGAGGNTIYF. DNA of the CDR3: TGTGCCAGCAGCGGAGCTGGAGCAGGGGGAAACACCATATATTTT.